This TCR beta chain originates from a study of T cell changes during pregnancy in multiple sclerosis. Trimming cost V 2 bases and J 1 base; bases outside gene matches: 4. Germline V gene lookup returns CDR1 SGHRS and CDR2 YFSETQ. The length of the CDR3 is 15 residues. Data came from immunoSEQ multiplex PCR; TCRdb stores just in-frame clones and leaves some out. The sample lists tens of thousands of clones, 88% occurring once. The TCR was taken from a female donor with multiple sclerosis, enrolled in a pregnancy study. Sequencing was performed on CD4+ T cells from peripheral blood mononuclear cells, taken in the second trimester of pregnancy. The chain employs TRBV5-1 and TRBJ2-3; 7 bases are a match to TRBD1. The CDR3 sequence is CASSLSGTGTDTQYF. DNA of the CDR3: TGCGCCAGCAGCTTATCCGGGACAGGCACAGATACGCAGTATTTT. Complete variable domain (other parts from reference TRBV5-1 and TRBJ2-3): KAGVTQTPRYLIKTRGQQVTLSCSPISGHRSVSWYQQTPGQGLQFLFEYFSETQRNKGNFPGRFSGRQFSNSRSEMNVSTLELGDSALYLCASSLSGTGTDTQYFGPGTRLTVL.